Presented here are 31 T cell receptor beta chains from one specimen sequenced in a study of T cell repertoires in cytomegalovirus infection. One entry per CDR3 protein results from TCRdb running MiXCR on the reads. The sample contains about 400,000 distinct CDR3 sequences, roughly a third of which appear only once. The antigens of these receptors remain unknown. Sequenced material: cultured PBMCs, taken from culture after CMV antigen stimulation. These receptors were taken from a human donor in good health (CMV status not recorded). Some clones in this sample may be carry-over from other donors' samples.

This clonotype has at least ten counts. The rearrangement links TRBV7-2 to TRBJ2-1; D might be TRBD1 or TRBD2, each matching 6 bases. The CDR3 covers 15 residues. Trimming removed 2 bases at V and 4 bases at J, with 12 bases between. Germline V gives CDR1 SGHTA, CDR2 FQGNSA. The DNA of the CDR3 is TGTGCCAGCAGCTTAAGGAGGGGGGAGTACAATGAGCAGTTCTTC. Its protein is CASSLRRGEYNEQFF.

This rearrangement joins TRBV10-2 to TRBJ2-3, with 9 positions matching TRBD2. The germline V gene has CDR1 WSHSY and CDR2 SAAADI. CDR3 length: 16 amino acids. With 0 bases clipped from V and 5 bases from J, the junction kept 6 bases outside the gene matches. In DNA, the CDR3 is TGCGCCAGCAGTGAGTCGAAGGGCGGGGGGGAAGATACGCAGTATTTT. It encodes CASSESKGGGEDTQYF.

J is TRBJ2-7 and V is TRBV6-2 or TRBV6-3; 7 bases are shared with TRBD2. V lost 5 bases and J lost 4; bases outside the gene matches: 8. Germline V gives CDR1 MNHEY, CDR2 SVGEGT. The CDR3 loop spans 14 amino acids. The CDR3 protein is CASSRPSGVYEQYV. CDR3 bases: TGTGCCAGCAGTAGACCTAGCGGAGTTTACGAGCAGTACGTC.

V gene TRBV6-2 or TRBV6-3 combines with J gene TRBJ2-1; no definite D call. Between the trimmed V and J ends, which lost 0 bases and 7 bases, there was a span of 7 bases. The CDR3 loop spans 13 amino acids. Germline V gene lookup returns CDR1 MNHEY and CDR2 SVGEGT. The CDR3 DNA reads as TGTGCCAGCAGTTACTCGACCAGGAATGAGCAGTTCTTC. Protein product: CASSYSTRNEQFF.

This clonotype came up a few times. The J gene is TRBJ1-1, the V gene TRBV6-2 or TRBV6-3; D uncertain. Germline loops: CDR1 MNHEY, CDR2 SVGEGT. V was shortened by 10 bases and J by 8 bases, with 23 bases between the two germline ends. This CDR3 region has 14 residues. This CDR3 is CATLRVGAALEAFF. Written as DNA, the CDR3 is TGTGCCACCCTAAGGGTAGGAGCTGCCTTGGAAGCTTTCTTT.

There are many counts of this clonotype. The chain has TRBV7-9 and TRBJ2-5; D call uncertain. This CDR3 is 14 amino acids long. Germline loops: CDR1 SEHNR, CDR2 FQNEAQ (reference sequence). The V gene lost 1 base and the J gene lost 1 base, with 7 bases spanning the gap. The CDR3 loop reads CASSLGHIQETQYF. DNA for the CDR3: TGTGCCAGCAGCTTAGGTCACATCCAAGAGACCCAGTACTTC.

The V and J genes are TRBV7-8 and TRBJ2-7, with 9 positions matching TRBD1. Germline V CDR1 and CDR2: SGHVS, FQNEAQ. This CDR3 contains 15 residues. V shed 5 bases, J shed 0 bases, and the junction held 5 bases outside the gene matches. The CDR3 nucleotides are TGTGCCAGCAGCGCCCGGGACAGGGTCTCCTACGAGCAGTACTTC. As protein: CASSARDRVSYEQYF.

In its sample, this clonotype was seen a few times. V is TRBV7-9 and J is TRBJ2-1, with 11 bases matching TRBD2. The CDR3 spans 15 residues. J was trimmed by 1 base and V by 6 bases; bases with no gene match: 2. Per germline, CDR1 SEHNR and CDR2 FQNEAQ (reference sequence). The CDR3, as DNA: TGTGCCAGCAGTAGCGGGAGGGGATCCTACAATGAGCAGTTCTTC. Amino acid sequence: CASSSGRGSYNEQFF.

This clonotype occurred a few times. The rearrangement links TRBV6-6 to TRBJ2-1, with D perhaps matching TRBD1 or TRBD2 (5 bases each). Looked up from germline, CDR1 is MNHNY and CDR2 is SVGAGI (reference sequence). The CDR3 is 15 residues long. The V and J ends lost 5 bases and 6 bases respectively, with 17 bases between them. The CDR3 spells CASSQTGTSVNEQFF. In DNA, the CDR3 is TGTGCCAGCAGTCAGACCGGGACGTCAGTCAATGAGCAGTTCTTC.

V usage is TRBV12-3 or TRBV12-4 and J usage is TRBJ2-1, with D perhaps TRBD1 (6 bases). This CDR3 contains 14 residues. V was clipped by 5 bases and J by 3 bases, with 11 bases between them. In DNA form, the CDR3 reads TGTGCCAGCAGTCCCCGGGACAACTACAATGAGCAGTTCTTC. It yields the protein CASSPRDNYNEQFF.

This sequence joins TRBV27 and TRBJ1-2; D possibly corresponds to TRBD1 (5 bases). The germline V gene encodes CDR1 MNHEY and CDR2 SMNVEV (reference sequence). V was shortened by 6 bases and J by 6 bases, with 14 bases between the two germline ends. The CDR3 loop spans 13 amino acids. The CDR3 DNA reads TGTGCCAGCAGGATCAGGGTAAAGGATGGCTACACCTTC. This translates into CASRIRVKDGYTF.

On this clonotype itself: With a much larger clone just one base away, this may be a read error. This chain connects TRBV7-1 to TRBJ1-5; 7 bases agree with TRBD1. TRBV7-1 is filed as an ORF, its function uncertain. This CDR3 is built from 20 residues. The CDR3 sequence: CASSSSIGDRDYYSNQRQHF. In DNA, the CDR3 is TGTGCCAGCAGCTCCAGCATTGGTGACAGGGACTATTATAGCAATCAGCGCCAGCATTTT.

This clonotype showed up just a few times. J is TRBJ1-1 and V is TRBV25-1, with 9 bases identical to TRBD1. The CDR3 is made up of 15 amino acids. The germline gives CDR1 MGHDK, CDR2 SYGVNS. The V and J ends lost 5 bases and 7 bases, in that order; junction bases with no gene match: 11. The CDR3 nucleotides read TGTGCCAGCAGTAAGTTAAGGACAGGGGAGGGTGAAGCTTTCTTT. Residues: CASSKLRTGEGEAFF.

The chain links TRBV5-1 to TRBJ2-1; 14 bases map to TRBD2. After removal of 3 bases from V and 5 bases from J, the junction contained 16 bases not matched to a gene. The germline CDR1 and CDR2 sequences are SGHRS and YFSETQ. The length of the CDR3 is 20 residues. This CDR3 reads CASSYAPGLAGVFSHNEQFF. The CDR3 region has the DNA TGCGCCAGCAGCTACGCGCCGGGACTAGCGGGAGTGTTTTCCCACAATGAGCAGTTCTTC.

V gene TRBV28 combines with J gene TRBJ2-7; tentative D call: TRBD2 (5 bases). The CDR3 contains 15 residues. Trimming removed 8 bases from V and 6 bases from J, with 23 bases in between. Germline assignment: CDR1 MDHEN and CDR2 SYDVKM. CDR3 residues: CASRMNFGERFEQYF. The CDR3 nucleotides read TGTGCCAGCCGAATGAATTTCGGGGAGCGATTCGAGCAGTACTTC.

V usage is TRBV20-1 and J usage is TRBJ1-5, with D perhaps matching TRBD1 (5 bases). Trimming left V 3 bases short and J 2 bases short, with 11 bases between. The germline V gene has CDR1 DFQATT and CDR2 SNEGSKA (reference sequence). The length of the CDR3 is 14 residues. The CDR3 DNA sequence: TGCAGTGCTAGGGCGGGGGAAGGCAATCAGCCCCAGCATTTT. This gives the protein CSARAGEGNQPQHF.

The table lists this clonotype with a few counts. The chain links TRBV10-2 to TRBJ2-7; D is unresolved. The germline V gene encodes CDR1 WSHSY and CDR2 SAAADI. The CDR3 has 12 residues. The V gene lost 6 bases and the J gene lost 3 bases, with 9 bases spanning the gap. Here the CDR3 DNA reads TGCGCCAGCAGAGATGTGGTCTACGAGCAGTACTTC. It specifies CASRDVVYEQYF.

The genes are TRBV19 and TRBJ2-5, with 11 bases fitting TRBD2. The V and J ends lost 4 bases and 4 bases, in that order; junction bases with no gene match: 2. This CDR3 comprises 14 residues. CDR1 and CDR2 (germline): LNHDA, SQIVND (reference sequence). The CDR3 DNA follows: TGTGCCAGTAGTACCCTAGCGGGAGGAGAGACCCAGTACTTC. Protein: CASSTLAGGETQYF.

This rearrangement joins TRBV7-9 to TRBJ1-4; no clear D gene. The CDR3 is 13 amino acids. Germline loops: CDR1 SEHNR, CDR2 FQNEAQ (reference sequence). CDR3 nucleotide sequence: TGTGCAGTCCCAGCCAGATCTAATGAAAAACTGTTTTTT. Translated: CAVPARSNEKLFF.

In its sample, this clonotype was seen a few times. This chain connects TRBV12-3 or TRBV12-4 to TRBJ2-1; the D is unclear. The CDR3 contains 14 residues. The ends were cut back, 6 bases at V and 8 bases at J, with 17 bases in the middle. In DNA, the CDR3 is TGTGCCAGCAGCCTGTCCGCGAGAAGCGATGAGCAGTTCTTC. Its protein product is CASSLSARSDEQFF.

The chain couples TRBV7-2 to TRBJ2-3; TRBD2 agrees at 11 bases. V gave up 1 base and J gave up 0 bases; unmatched junction bases: 6. This CDR3 spans 18 amino acids. The V gene's germline CDR1 is SGHTA and CDR2 FQGNSA. The CDR3 region has the DNA TGTGCCAGCAGCTTAGGGCTTAGCGGGAGGGGGAGCACAGATACGCAGTATTTT. It codes for CASSLGLSGRGSTDTQYF. The full variable domain, its missing parts supplied by reference TRBV7-2 and TRBJ2-3, is GAGVSQSPSNKVTEKGKDVELRCDPISGHTALYWYRQSLGQGLEFLIYFQGNSAPDKSGLPSDRFSAERTGGSVSTLTIQRTQQEDSAVYLCASSLGLSGRGSTDTQYFGPGTRLTVL.

In its sample, this clonotype was seen once. Germline and junction disagree at one end, which may indicate a read error. The chain combines TRBV7-8 with TRBJ2-5; a weak D match, TRBD2 (7 bases). This CDR3 is built from 14 residues. CDR1 is SGHVS, CDR2 FQNEAQ, per germline. The CDR3 region has the DNA TGTGCCAGCCGCCAAAGGGGGGGGAGAGAGACCCTGTACTTC. Protein sequence: CASRQRGGRETLYF. Variable domain in full (rest from reference TRBV7-8 and TRBJ2-5): GAGVSQSPRYKVAKRGQDVALRCDPISGHVSLFWYQQALGQGPEFLTYFQNEAQLDKSGLPSDRFFAERPEGSVSTLKIQRTQQEDSAVYLCASRQRGGRETLYFGPGTRLLVL.

V is TRBV11-2 and J is TRBJ1-5; weak D call: TRBD1 (5 bases). Trimming took off 4 bases at V and 3 bases at J, with 22 bases between the two ends. The CDR3 runs 18 residues. Germline V gene data show CDR1 as SGHAT and CDR2 as FQNNGV. The CDR3 region is CASSSGARRDGPNQPQHF. The CDR3 region has the DNA TGTGCCAGCAGCTCCGGGGCCCGTCGGGACGGACCCAATCAGCCCCAGCATTTT.

The genes are TRBV12-3 or TRBV12-4 and TRBJ2-1; 11 bases are shared with TRBD2. V lost 4 bases, J lost 15 bases, and 8 bases stayed unmatched. The CDR3 has 13 amino acids. The CDR3 region has the DNA TGTGCCAGCAGTTCAAATAGCGGGAGGGGGGTGTTCTTC. The encoded protein is CASSSNSGRGVFF.

The table lists this clonotype with a few counts. This sequence joins TRBV19 and TRBJ1-5; D unclear. The CDR3 is 12 residues long. The germline CDR1 and CDR2 sequences are LNHDA and SQIVND (reference sequence). V lost 6 bases and J 9 bases, leaving 12 bases between the germline ends. CDR3 sequence reads: CASRDGPGPQHF. DNA of the CDR3: TGTGCCAGTAGGGACGGTCCGGGGCCCCAGCATTTT.

This clonotype was counted only a few times. The chain links TRBV6-5 to TRBJ1-2; D possibly corresponds to TRBD1 (5 bases). Trimming removed 1 base at V and 7 bases at J, with 10 bases between. CDR1 and CDR2 (germline): MNHEY, SVGAGI. CDR3 length: 13 residues. Here the CDR3 DNA reads TGTGCCAGCAGTTACTTTTCAGGGTCTGGCTACACCTTC. It is translated as CASSYFSGSGYTF.

V and J are TRBV6-2 or TRBV6-3 and TRBJ2-7; 8 bases fit TRBD2. V lost 5 bases to trimming and J lost 2 bases; unmatched junction nucleotides: 2. The CDR3 has 13 amino acids. Per the germline V gene, CDR1 is MNHEY and CDR2 is SVGEGT. The CDR3 region has the DNA TGTGCCAGCAGTAGAGCGGGAGCCTACGAGCAGTACGTC. Translation: CASSRAGAYEQYV.

The chain recombines TRBV7-2 with TRBJ2-5; D unresolved. This CDR3 contains 14 residues. Germline V gene sequence: CDR1 SGHTA, CDR2 FQGNSA. The V end lost 0 bases, the J end lost 0 bases, and 5 bases lay between the germline ends. The CDR3 protein is CASSLALYQETQYF. The CDR3 region has the DNA TGTGCCAGCAGCTTAGCTTTGTACCAAGAGACCCAGTACTTC.

The sample holds one count of this clonotype. The V call is TRBV2, the J call TRBJ2-1; no clear D gene. V dropped 3 bases and J dropped 5 bases, with 20 bases sitting between them. This CDR3 comprises 17 residues. CDR1 SNHLY and CDR2 FYNNEI come from the germline V gene. CDR3 sequence reads: CASSDQSFLNTDNEQFF. The CDR3 region has the DNA TGTGCCAGCAGTGATCAGTCCTTTCTGAATACCGACAATGAGCAGTTCTTC.

The rearrangement joins TRBV5-1 to TRBJ2-1, with 11 bases that match TRBD2. From germline, CDR1 is SGHRS and CDR2 YFSETQ. The CDR3 covers 16 residues. V shed 0 bases and J 4 bases; nucleotides not matched to a gene: 3. CDR3 residues: CASSLGGLAEYNEQFF. The CDR3 nucleotides are TGCGCCAGCAGCTTGGGGGGACTAGCGGAATACAATGAGCAGTTCTTC.

The chain has TRBV19 and TRBJ1-5; 8 bases map to TRBD1. This CDR3 has 16 amino acids. The ends lost 3 bases at V and 3 bases at J; junction bases unmatched: 7. CDR1 and CDR2 (germline): LNHDA, SQIVND (reference sequence). The CDR3 DNA reads TGTGCCAGTAGTATCCTTACAGGGGGTAACAATCAGCCCCAGCATTTT. Translated, it gives CASSILTGGNNQPQHF.